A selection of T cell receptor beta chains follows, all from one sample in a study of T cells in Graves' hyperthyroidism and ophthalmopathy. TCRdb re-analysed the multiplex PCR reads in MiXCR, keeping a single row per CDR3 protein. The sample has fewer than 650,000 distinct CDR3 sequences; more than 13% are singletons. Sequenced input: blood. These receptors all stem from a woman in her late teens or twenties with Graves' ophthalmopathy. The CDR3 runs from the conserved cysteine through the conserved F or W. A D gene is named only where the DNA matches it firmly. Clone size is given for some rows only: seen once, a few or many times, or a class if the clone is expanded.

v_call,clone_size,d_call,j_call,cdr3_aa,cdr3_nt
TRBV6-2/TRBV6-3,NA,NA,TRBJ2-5,CASSNLPGPLDF,TGTGCCAGCAGCAACCTTCCGGGACCCCTGGACTTC
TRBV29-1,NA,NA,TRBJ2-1,CSVEGDSNEQFF,TGCAGCGTTGAAGGGGATAGCAATGAGCAGTTCTTC
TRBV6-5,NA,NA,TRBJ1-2,CASSYPRGNYGYTF,TGTGCCAGCAGTTACCCCCGCGGTAACTATGGCTACACCTTC
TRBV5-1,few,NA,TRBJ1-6,CASSRADPRGSPLHF,TGCGCCAGCAGCCGGGCCGATCCGAGGGGTTCACCCCTCCACTTT
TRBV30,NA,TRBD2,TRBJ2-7,CAWSGSSGRAYEQYF,TGTGCCTGGAGTGGTTCTAGCGGGAGAGCGTACGAGCAGTACTTC
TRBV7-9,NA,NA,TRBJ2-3,CASSLVRSGDTQYF,TGTGCCAGCAGCTTAGTAAGGTCCGGGGATACGCAGTATTTT
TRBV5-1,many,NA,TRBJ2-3,CASSSQGTDTQYF,TGCGCCAGCAGCTCCCAGGGGACAGATACGCAGTATTTT
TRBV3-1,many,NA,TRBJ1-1,CASSPLNKGSEAFF,TGTGCCAGCAGCCCCCTCAACAAGGGGTCTGAAGCTTTCTTT
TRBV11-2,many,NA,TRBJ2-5,CASSFNRLWGETQYF,TGTGCCAGCAGCTTCAACCGGCTGTGGGGGGAGACCCAGTACTTC
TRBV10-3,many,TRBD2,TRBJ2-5,CAISGLAGGPTQETQYF,TGTGCCATCAGCGGACTAGCGGGAGGCCCTACCCAAGAGACCCAGTACTTC
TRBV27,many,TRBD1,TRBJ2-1,CASSSLGTEYNEQFF,TGTGCCAGCAGTTCCCTCGGGACAGAGTACAATGAGCAGTTCTTC
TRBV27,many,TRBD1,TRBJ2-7,CASSYTGVYEQYF,TGTGCCAGCAGCTATACAGGGGTCTACGAGCAGTACTTC
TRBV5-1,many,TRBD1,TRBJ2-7,CASSLVGQGNEQYF,TGCGCCAGCAGCTTAGTAGGACAGGGGAACGAGCAGTACTTC
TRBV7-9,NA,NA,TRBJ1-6,CASSSLRGDNSPLHF,TGTGCCAGCAGCTCACTCAGGGGCGACAATTCACCCCTCCACTTT
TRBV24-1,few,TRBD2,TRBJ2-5,CATSAGAGETQYF,TGTGCCACCTCAGCGGGAGCGGGGGAGACCCAGTACTTC
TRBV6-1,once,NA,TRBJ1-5,CASSLRGLNQPQHF,TGTGCCAGCAGTCTTAGGGGACTTAATCAGCCCCAGCATTTT
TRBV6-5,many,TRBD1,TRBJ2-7,CASSYSIGTGLYEQYF,TGTGCCAGCAGTTACTCTATCGGGACAGGGCTTTACGAGCAGTACTTC
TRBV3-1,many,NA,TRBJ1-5,CASSQGGQPQHF,TGTGCCAGCAGCCAAGGGGGTCAGCCCCAGCATTTT
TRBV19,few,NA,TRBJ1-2,CASRPLLGTEYWLNYGYTF,TGTGCCAGTAGACCCCTTTTAGGGACGGAATACTGGTTAAACTATGGCTACACCTTC
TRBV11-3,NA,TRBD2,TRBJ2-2,CASSPRGGTKNTGELFF,TGTGCCAGCAGCCCCCGCGGCGGGACTAAGAACACCGGGGAGCTGTTTTTT
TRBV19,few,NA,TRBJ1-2,CASSIPLRGPIYGYTF,TGTGCCAGTAGTATCCCCCTCAGGGGCCCGATCTATGGCTACACCTTC
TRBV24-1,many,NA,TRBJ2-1,CAKAGNEQFF,TGTGCCAAGGCGGGGAATGAGCAGTTCTTC
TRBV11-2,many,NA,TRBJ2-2,CASSLEFSTTGELFF,TGTGCCAGCAGCTTAGAGTTTAGCACCACCGGGGAGCTGTTTTTT
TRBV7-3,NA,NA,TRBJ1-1,CASSLTSYEGNTEAFF,TGTGCCAGCAGCTTAACCTCGTATGAGGGGAACACTGAAGCTTTCTTT
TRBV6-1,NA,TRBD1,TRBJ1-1,CAGSGQMNTEAFF,TGTGCCGGGTCGGGACAGATGAACACTGAAGCTTTCTTT
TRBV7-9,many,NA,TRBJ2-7,CASSLAASYEQYF,TGTGCCAGCAGCTTAGCCGCCTCCTACGAGCAGTACTTC
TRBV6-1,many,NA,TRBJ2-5,CASSPRGDLSKTQYF,TGTGCCAGCAGCCCCAGGGGGGACTTGTCGAAGACCCAGTACTTC
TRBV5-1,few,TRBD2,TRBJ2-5,CASRKAGGETQYF,TGCGCCAGCAGGAAAGCGGGAGGAGAGACCCAGTACTTC
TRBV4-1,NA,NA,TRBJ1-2,CASSHQGIAGYTF,TGCGCCAGCAGCCACCAGGGGATAGCTGGCTACACCTTC
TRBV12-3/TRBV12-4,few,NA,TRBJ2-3,CASSEQGGTDTQYF,TGTGCCAGCAGCGAACAGGGCGGCACAGATACGCAGTATTTT
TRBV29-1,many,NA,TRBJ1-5,CSVEMGENQPQHF,TGCAGCGTTGAGATGGGGGAAAATCAGCCCCAGCATTTT
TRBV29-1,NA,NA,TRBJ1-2,CSVLGGDYGYTF,TGCAGCGTTCTGGGGGGCGACTATGGCTACACCTTC